A selection of T cell receptor beta chains follows, all from one sample in a study of blood T cell repertoires in COVID-19. TCRdb's copy holds only in-frame clones and misses some; the assay was immunoSEQ multiplex PCR. The sample contains 350,000 to 450,000 clones, about 90% of which appear only once. Sequenced material: peripheral blood. These receptors all stem from a woman aged 55-69 years with COVID-19, enrolled during active disease. CDR3s include the opening cysteine and the closing phenylalanine or tryptophan. Each record gives: CDR3 DNA, CDR3 protein, clone size, D gene, V gene, J gene. The D gene is left open where the match is weak. Clone size is stated in some rows and not others, as once, few, many or a class when expanded.

TGCGCCAGCAGCCAAGAAGCGACCGCTAATCAGCCCCAGCATTTT	CASSQEATANQPQHF	-	-	TRBV4-1	TRBJ1-5
TGTGCCAGCAGCCTCCCGGGACAGGGCGCCTACGAGCAGTACTTC	CASSLPGQGAYEQYF	-	TRBD1	TRBV28	TRBJ2-7
TGTGCCAGCAGCGCAGCGTTTGACAGTAACACCGGGGAGCTGTTTTTT	CASSAAFDSNTGELFF	-	-	TRBV3-1/TRBV3-2	TRBJ2-2
TGTGCCAGCAGCATTAGCGATGAGCAGTTCTTC	CASSISDEQFF	-	-	TRBV11-1	TRBJ2-1
TGTGCCAGCAGTCAGGACAGGGGGCAAACGGGGGAGCAGTACTTC	CASSQDRGQTGEQYF	-	TRBD1	TRBV2	TRBJ2-7
TGTGCCAGCAGCTTATCTTTTAGCGGGGGTCAGACAGAGACCCAGTACTTC	CASSLSFSGGQTETQYF	-	TRBD2	TRBV11-2	TRBJ2-5
TGTGCCAGCAGCCTCCGGGACAGGGGTTCACCCCTCCACTTT	CASSLRDRGSPLHF	-	TRBD1	TRBV7-3	TRBJ1-6
TGTGCCAGCAGCTTAAGTCTAGCGGGGAAATACAATGAGCAGTTCTTC	CASSLSLAGKYNEQFF	-	TRBD2	TRBV7-3	TRBJ2-1
TGTGCCAGCAGTCGACAAAATGAGCAGTTCTTC	CASSRQNEQFF	-	-	TRBV6-5	TRBJ2-1
TGTGCCAGCAGCTCCGGACAGAACTATGGCTACACCTTC	CASSSGQNYGYTF	-	-	TRBV12-3/TRBV12-4	TRBJ1-2
TGTGCCAGCAGCCCACTAGAGCGGGATGAGCAGTTCTTC	CASSPLERDEQFF	once	-	TRBV13	TRBJ2-1
TGTGCCAGTAGTAAGAGCTCCTACAATGAGCAGTTCTTC	CASSKSSYNEQFF	-	-	TRBV19	TRBJ2-1
TGTGCCAGCACCAAGTGGGGAGGGGCAGCAGATACGCAGTATTTT	CASTKWGGAADTQYF	-	TRBD2	TRBV2	TRBJ2-3
TGTGCCAGCAGTCGCAGTAATTCACCCCTCCACTTT	CASSRSNSPLHF	once	-	TRBV12-3/TRBV12-4	TRBJ1-6
TGTGCCACCAGCAGAGTTAGCGGGGGGACCACAGATACGCAGTATTTT	CATSRVSGGTTDTQYF	-	TRBD2	TRBV15	TRBJ2-3
TGTGCCAGCAGCCAGGGCAACTATGGCTACACCTTC	CASSQGNYGYTF	-	-	TRBV3-1/TRBV3-2	TRBJ1-2
TGTGCCATCAAAGGGGACACTGAAGCTTTCTTT	CAIKGDTEAFF	-	-	TRBV10-3	TRBJ1-1
TGTGCCAGCAGCCCCGACTTGAACACTGAAGCTTTCTTT	CASSPDLNTEAFF	-	-	TRBV7-3	TRBJ1-1
TGTGCCATCAGTGAGGTTGGGACAGGGTCCTACGAGCAGTACTTC	CAISEVGTGSYEQYF	-	TRBD1	TRBV10-3	TRBJ2-7
TGCAGCGTCGCCATGGGACAGGATCAAGAGACCCAGTACTTC	CSVAMGQDQETQYF	-	TRBD1	TRBV29-1	TRBJ2-5
TGCGCCAGCAGTGGCGGGATGCCTAGCGGGGGTACCTACGAGCAGTACTTC	CASSGGMPSGGTYEQYF	-	TRBD2	TRBV5-1	TRBJ2-7
-	CAVGSGSSGNTIYF	-	-	TRBV21-1	TRBJ1-3
TGTGCCAGCTCACCAGGCGGGGGGCGTAACGAGCAGTACTTC	CASSPGGGRNEQYF	-	TRBD2	TRBV18	TRBJ2-7
TGTGCCAGCAGCTTGGTACAGCATCCCCCTTACCTAACTAATGAAAAACTGTTTTTT	CASSLVQHPPYLTNEKLFF	-	-	TRBV7-3	TRBJ1-4
TGTGCCAGTAGTATAAGCGAAGGAGGGAAGACCCAGTACTTC	CASSISEGGKTQYF	-	-	TRBV19	TRBJ2-5
TGTGCCAGCAGTCAGGGGTGGGGCCGAATGAACACTGAAGCTTTCTTT	CASSQGWGRMNTEAFF	-	-	TRBV28	TRBJ1-1
TGTGCCTGGAGAAAGCAAGGAGGATCTGGAAACACCATATATTTT	CAWRKQGGSGNTIYF	-	-	TRBV30	TRBJ1-3
TGCAGTGCTAGTCTGACAGGGGGTCTTGTGGGGCAGTACTTC	CSASLTGGLVGQYF	-	TRBD1	TRBV20-1	TRBJ2-7
TGCAGCGTGCGGCGGGGGGTAAACACCGGGGAGCTGTTTTTT	CSVRRGVNTGELFF	-	TRBD2	TRBV29-1	TRBJ2-2
TGTGCCAGCAGCTTAGGGACAGGGGTCGGACAGCCCCAGCATTTT	CASSLGTGVGQPQHF	-	TRBD1	TRBV7-9	TRBJ1-5
TGTGCCAGCAGCGCGACACCCTACAATGAGCAGTTCTTC	CASSATPYNEQFF	-	-	TRBV9	TRBJ2-1
TGTGCCAGCAGCTTAAGCATACGGGGGGCCCAATCAGATACGCAGTATTTT	CASSLSIRGAQSDTQYF	-	-	TRBV7-2	TRBJ2-3
TGTGCCAGCAGCCAAGATCTCCGGACAGGGGGCTATGGCTACACCTTC	CASSQDLRTGGYGYTF	once	TRBD1	TRBV14	TRBJ1-2
TGCAGCGTCGAACCGTACCTGGGGAGCGGACAAGAGACCCAGTACTTC	CSVEPYLGSGQETQYF	-	-	TRBV29-1	TRBJ2-5
TGTGCCAGTACCCTACGGGGAGGGACGTTACTTAGCTATGGCTACACCTTC	CASTLRGGTLLSYGYTF	-	-	TRBV19	TRBJ1-2
TGTGCCAGCAGCCCCCAGGACAGAGCTGGAAACACCATATATTTT	CASSPQDRAGNTIYF	-	-	TRBV14	TRBJ1-3
TGTGCCAGCAGCCGAGGGGGCATTGGGGATTGGAGTTACGAGCAGTACTTC	CASSRGGIGDWSYEQYF	-	TRBD1	TRBV4-2	TRBJ2-7
TGTGCCAGCAGTGAAGTGGGGGCAATGCGTGGCTACACCTTC	CASSEVGAMRGYTF	few	-	TRBV6-1	TRBJ1-2
TGTGCCACCAGACAGAGCCTTGGATATGGCTACACCTTC	CATRQSLGYGYTF	few	-	TRBV2	TRBJ1-2
TGTGCCAGCAGTCCGGGAATCGAGATTGAAGCTTTCTTT	CASSPGIEIEAFF	-	-	TRBV2	TRBJ1-1
TGTGCCGCCTCTCTCACAGACGATAATTCACCCCTCCACTTT	CAASLTDDNSPLHF	-	-	TRBV10-3	TRBJ1-6
TGCGCCAGCAGTTTTGGGCCCGCCTACGAGCAGTACTTC	CASSFGPAYEQYF	-	-	TRBV5-1	TRBJ2-7
TGTGCCAGTAGTATCGGCGGCGGAAACACCATATATTTT	CASSIGGGNTIYF	-	-	TRBV19	TRBJ1-3
TGTGCCAGCAGCCGAAAAGCGGGACTAGCGGGGGAGGCCTACAATGAGCAGTTCTTC	CASSRKAGLAGEAYNEQFF	-	TRBD2	TRBV4-2	TRBJ2-1
TGCGCCAGCAGCAACGGCGACAGGGGGCAGGCTGAAGCTTTCTTT	CASSNGDRGQAEAFF	few	TRBD1	TRBV5-1	TRBJ1-1
TGCGCCAGCTCACTCGGGGACTCGAATGAAAAACTGTTTTTT	CASSLGDSNEKLFF	-	-	TRBV5-1	TRBJ1-4
TGTGCCAGCAGTTACCGGGGTGGTTCACCCCTCCACTTT	CASSYRGGSPLHF	-	-	TRBV6-5	TRBJ1-6
TGTGCCAGCAGTGAGGGAGGGGTTGGAAGCACTGAAGCTTTCTTT	CASSEGGVGSTEAFF	once	-	TRBV6-1	TRBJ1-1
TGCGCCAGCAGCACGGGACTAGCGGTACAAGAGACCCAGTACTTC	CASSTGLAVQETQYF	-	TRBD2	TRBV5-1	TRBJ2-5
TGTGCCAGCAGGCGGGCCCTGGAGACTGAAGCTTTCTTT	CASRRALETEAFF	few	-	TRBV6-5	TRBJ1-1
TGTGCCAGCAGTGACCGGGGGGGACATAGCAATCAGCCCCAGCATTTT	CASSDRGGHSNQPQHF	-	-	TRBV6-1	TRBJ1-5
TGCGCCAGCAGCTTGCTTGGGGAGGGGAATGAAAAACTGTTTTTT	CASSLLGEGNEKLFF	-	-	TRBV5-1	TRBJ1-4
TGTGCCAGCTCACCAGGCGAGCGGGGGGGCACAGATACGCAGTATTTT	CASSPGERGGTDTQYF	-	TRBD2	TRBV18	TRBJ2-3
TGTGCCAGCAGTCCATGGGGGGGGCGTAACACCGGGGAGCTGTTTTTT	CASSPWGGRNTGELFF	few	-	TRBV28	TRBJ2-2
TGCGCCAGCAGTGAGTCTCGGCAGGGGTCCCCCCTACTAGATTCACCCCTCCACTTT	CASSESRQGSPLLDSPLHF	few	-	TRBV10-1	TRBJ1-6
TGTGCCATCAAGGGAGGGGTGAATCAGCCCCAGCATTTT	CAIKGGVNQPQHF	-	-	TRBV10-3	TRBJ1-5